Below, 17 T cell receptor beta chains from the same sample are listed, as sequenced in a study of T cells in Graves' hyperthyroidism and ophthalmopathy. There were TCR beta CDR3 regions amplified from RNA transcripts. The TCR CDR3 was amplified in a first-round RT-PCR using the HTBI primer set. TCRdb ran MiXCR on the multiplex PCR reads and lists one entry per CDR3 protein. The sample carries 650,000 to 800,000 distinct CDR3 sequences, 45% recorded once. The sequenced sample was peripheral blood or thyroid tissue (not recorded which). Every receptor here comes from an adult man with Graves' disease, either hyperthyroidism or ophthalmopathy (not recorded which).

This clonotype has at least ten counts. The J gene is TRBJ1-6, the V gene TRBV29-1; D not resolved. Germline-derived CDR1 and CDR2 are SQVTM and ANQGSEA. This CDR3 region has 13 residues. With 4 bases removed from V and 8 bases from J, the gap between germline ends came to 12 bases. The CDR3 loop is CSVGDHVDSPLHF. The CDR3 region has the DNA TGCAGCGTTGGAGATCACGTTGATTCACCCCTCCACTTT.

The chain is built from TRBV7-9 and TRBJ1-6; 9 bases agree with TRBD1. V gave up 6 bases and J gave up 0 bases; unmatched junction bases: 6. There are 17 residues in the CDR3. Germline lookup yields CDR1 SEHNR and CDR2 FQNEAQ (reference sequence). CDR3 bases: TGTGCCAGCAGAACAGGGGGCTCCCGCTCCTATAATTCACCCCTCCACTTT. It translates to CASRTGGSRSYNSPLHF. Supplemented by reference TRBV7-9 and TRBJ1-6, the full variable domain reads DTGVSQNPRHKITKRGQNVTFRCDPISEHNRLYWYRQTLGQGPEFLTYFQNEAQLEKSRLLSDRFSAERPKGSFSTLEIQRTEQGDSAMYLCASRTGGSRSYNSPLHFGNGTRLTVT.

This chain uses TRBV7-9 with TRBJ2-7; 7 nucleotides align to TRBD1. The germline V gene encodes CDR1 SEHNR and CDR2 FQNEAQ (reference sequence). The CDR3 is made up of 14 amino acids. Trimming removed 10 bases from V and 6 bases from J; junction bases left unmatched: 15. The DNA for the CDR3 is TGTGCCACCAACACGATACGGGGACAGACCGAGCAGTACTTC. Translation: CATNTIRGQTEQYF.

This clonotype was counted only a few times. The chain uses TRBV6-5 and TRBJ2-7; no clear D. Germline V gives CDR1 MNHEY, CDR2 SVGAGI. Trimming took 0 bases from V and 5 from J, leaving 11 bases between them. This CDR3 is built from 14 residues. Here the CDR3 reads CASSYSMGRDEQYF. The CDR3 nucleotides read TGTGCCAGCAGTTACTCGATGGGTCGCGACGAGCAGTACTTC.

This clonotype was counted between two and nine times. V is TRBV7-6 and J is TRBJ1-4, with D unclear. V was trimmed by 5 bases and J by 8 bases, leaving 9 bases between them. Germline V lookup: CDR1 SGHVS, CDR2 FNYEAQ. This CDR3 has 12 amino acids. The CDR3 sequence is CASSRLTEKLFF. As DNA, the CDR3 is TGTGCCAGCAGCCGATTAACCGAAAAACTGTTTTTT.

This clonotype was observed once. The genes are TRBV7-9 and TRBJ1-2, with D possibly being TRBD1 (6 bases). The germline V and J ends were trimmed by 5 bases and 7 bases, with 14 bases remaining between them. CDR3 length: 13 residues. The V gene's germline CDR1 is SEHNR and CDR2 FQNEAQ (reference sequence). CDR3: CASSTPTGAGYTF. The DNA of the CDR3 is TGTGCCAGCAGCACCCCGACAGGAGCTGGCTACACCTTC.

This clonotype was seen just once. This chain connects TRBV7-2 to TRBJ2-7, with 10 bases that match TRBD1. This CDR3 region has 15 residues. The V segment lost 6 bases and the J segment 2 bases; nucleotides outside the gene matches: 7. Germline CDR1 reads SGHTA; CDR2 reads FQGNSA. The CDR3 bases are TGTGCCAGCAGTCGCGGGACAGGGGTTCCCTACGAGCAGTACTTC. The encoded protein is CASSRGTGVPYEQYF.

V and J are TRBV7-2 and TRBJ1-2; D uncertain. This CDR3 region has 14 residues. The V and J ends lost 0 bases and 4 bases respectively, with 9 bases between them. CDR1 is SGHTA and CDR2 is FQGNSA in the germline V gene. The CDR3 loop is CASSLARSLYGYTF. The CDR3 region has the DNA TGTGCCAGCAGCTTAGCGCGGAGCCTCTATGGCTACACCTTC.

Many counts were recorded for this clonotype. The chain couples TRBV11-2 to TRBJ1-5; 10 bases fit TRBD1. With V trimmed by 5 bases and J by 2 bases, 3 bases remained unmatched. The germline V gene has CDR1 SGHAT and CDR2 FQNNGV. There are 15 residues in the CDR3. The CDR3 nucleotides are TGTGCCAGCAGCAGAGGGACAGGGGGCAATCAGCCCCAGCATTTT. Its protein is CASSRGTGGNQPQHF.

The V call is TRBV5-1, the J call TRBJ1-2; D is possibly TRBD1 (5 bases). CDR1 SGHRS and CDR2 YFSETQ come from the germline V gene. V lost 0 bases and J lost 7, with 13 bases in between. The CDR3 extends over 14 amino acids. The CDR3 protein is CASSLAPGSLGYTF. The CDR3 DNA reads as TGCGCCAGCAGCTTGGCCCCAGGGTCTCTTGGCTACACCTTC.

The J gene is TRBJ1-3, the V gene TRBV12-3 or TRBV12-4; D perhaps matches TRBD1 (5 bases). Between the trimmed V and J ends, which lost 1 base and 4 bases, there was a span of 11 bases. The CDR3 covers 15 residues. The CDR3 protein is CASSLERGGGNTIYF. The CDR3 nucleotides are TGTGCCAGCAGTTTAGAGCGGGGGGGAGGAAACACCATATATTTT.

Notes on this clonotype: This may be a read error: a much more frequent sequence differs by one nucleotide. The conserved phenylalanine or tryptophan is not found at the CDR3 terminus, so this likely reflects a read error. The chain couples TRBV29-1 to TRBJ1-2, with 11 nucleotides matching TRBD1. This CDR3 has 13 amino acids. Germline V gene lookup returns CDR1 SQVTM and CDR2 ANQGSEA. V dropped 7 bases and J dropped 2; count of bases not matched to a gene: 3. CDR3 DNA: TGCAGCGACAGGGACAGGGGGAACTATGGCTACACCTCC. This encodes CSDRDRGNYGYTS.

In its sample, this clonotype was seen many times. The CDR3, as DNA: TGCAGTGCTAGAAAGACAGGGGCCAATTCACCCCTCCACTTT. It encodes CSARKTGANSPLHF. V is TRBV20-1 and J is TRBJ1-6, with 8 positions matching TRBD1. The V gene end was trimmed by 2 bases and the J gene end by 7 bases; junction bases not matched to a gene: 4. The CDR3 extends over 14 amino acids. Germline V gene lookup returns CDR1 DFQATT and CDR2 SNEGSKA (reference sequence).

The chain carries TRBV7-9 and TRBJ2-7; D perhaps matches TRBD2 (6 bases). Per the germline V gene, CDR1 is SEHNR and CDR2 is FQNEAQ (reference sequence). Trimming stripped 4 bases from V and 5 bases from J, with 21 bases between. The CDR3 covers 16 residues. The CDR3 nucleotides are TGTGCCAGCAGCTCCAATCGGAGGGGTTTGGGAGACGAGCAGTACTTC. Translating it yields CASSSNRRGLGDEQYF. Full variable domain (remainder filled in from reference TRBV7-9 and TRBJ2-7): DTGVSQNPRHKITKRGQNVTFRCDPISEHNRLYWYRQTLGQGPEFLTYFQNEAQLEKSRLLSDRFSAERPKGSFSTLEIQRTEQGDSAMYLCASSSNRRGLGDEQYFGPGTRLTVT.

This clonotype has more than one count but fewer than ten. At one boundary the junction diverges from the germline segment, which might be a read error. This sequence joins TRBV2 and TRBJ2-7; the D is unclear. Germline V gene lookup returns CDR1 SNHLY and CDR2 FYNNEI. The CDR3 consists of 12 residues. The CDR3 nucleotides are TGTGCCAGCAGTCTTATCCCGGACCCAGTTGAGTTC. As protein: CASSLIPDPVEF.

The chain combines TRBV5-1 with TRBJ1-1; 8 positions match TRBD1. J gave up 3 bases and V 1 base, and 8 bases lay outside the gene matches. CDR1 is SGHRS and CDR2 is YFSETQ in the germline V gene. The CDR3 runs 16 residues. The CDR3 region has the DNA TGCGCCAGCAGCTTGTGGGGGATGACAGGGGACACTGAAGCTTTCTTT. This codes for CASSLWGMTGDTEAFF.

This chain joins TRBV25-1 and TRBJ2-7; 9 bases fit TRBD1. V dropped 2 bases and J dropped 5; count of bases not matched to a gene: 7. CDR1 MGHDK and CDR2 SYGVNS come from the germline V gene. The CDR3 has 15 residues. Here the CDR3 reads CASSEAWGQGHEQYF. The CDR3 DNA sequence: TGTGCCAGCAGTGAAGCGTGGGGACAGGGCCACGAGCAGTACTTC.